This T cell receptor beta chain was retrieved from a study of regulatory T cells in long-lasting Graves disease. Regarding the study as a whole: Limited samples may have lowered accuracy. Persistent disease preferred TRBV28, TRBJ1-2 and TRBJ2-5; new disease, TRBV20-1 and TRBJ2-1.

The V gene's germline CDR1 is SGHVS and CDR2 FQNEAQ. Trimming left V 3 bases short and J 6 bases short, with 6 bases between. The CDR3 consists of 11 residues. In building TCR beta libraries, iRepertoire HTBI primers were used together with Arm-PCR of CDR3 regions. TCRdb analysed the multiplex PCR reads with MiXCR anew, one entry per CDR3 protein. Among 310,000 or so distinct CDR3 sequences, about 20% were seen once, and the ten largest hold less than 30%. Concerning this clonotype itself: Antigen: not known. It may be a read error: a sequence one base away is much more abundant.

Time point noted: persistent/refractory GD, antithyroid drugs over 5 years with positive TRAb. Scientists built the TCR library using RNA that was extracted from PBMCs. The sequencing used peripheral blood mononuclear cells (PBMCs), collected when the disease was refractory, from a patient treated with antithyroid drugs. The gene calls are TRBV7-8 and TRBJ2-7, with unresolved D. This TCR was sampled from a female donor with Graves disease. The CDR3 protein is CASSFALEQYF. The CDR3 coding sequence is TGTGCCAGCAGCTTTGCCCTCGAGCAGTACTTC.